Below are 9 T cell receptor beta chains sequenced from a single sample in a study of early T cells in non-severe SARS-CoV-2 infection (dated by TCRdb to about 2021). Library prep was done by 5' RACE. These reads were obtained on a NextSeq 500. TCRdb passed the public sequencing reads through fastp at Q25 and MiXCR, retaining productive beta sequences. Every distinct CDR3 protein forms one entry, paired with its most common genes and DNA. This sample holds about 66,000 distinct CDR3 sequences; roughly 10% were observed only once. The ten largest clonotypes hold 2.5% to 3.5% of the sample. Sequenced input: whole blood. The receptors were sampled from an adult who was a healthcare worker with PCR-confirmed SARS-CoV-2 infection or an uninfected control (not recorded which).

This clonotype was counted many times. The chain's CDR3 is CASTLHGEADEQFF. DNA for the CDR3: TGTGCCAGCACCCTCCACGGAGAGGCGGATGAGCAGTTCTTC. The chain couples TRBV11-2 to TRBJ2-1, with D unresolved. V lost 7 bases and J 8 bases, leaving 18 bases between the germline ends. The CDR3 sequence is 14 residues long. Germline V gene data show CDR1 as SGHAT and CDR2 as FQNNGV. The full variable domain, its missing parts supplied by reference TRBV11-2 and TRBJ2-1, is EAGVAQSPRYKIIEKRQSVAFWCNPISGHATLYWYQQILGQGPKLLIQFQNNGVVDDSQLPKDRFSAERLKGVDSTLKIQPAKLEDSAVYLCASTLHGEADEQFFGPGTRLTVL.

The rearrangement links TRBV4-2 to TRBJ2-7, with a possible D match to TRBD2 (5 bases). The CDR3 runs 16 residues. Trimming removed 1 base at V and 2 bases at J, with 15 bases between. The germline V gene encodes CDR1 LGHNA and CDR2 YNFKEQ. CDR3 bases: TGTGCCAGCAGCCAAGTCCTCGGACTCCGCCCCTACGAGCAGTACTTC. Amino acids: CASSQVLGLRPYEQYF.

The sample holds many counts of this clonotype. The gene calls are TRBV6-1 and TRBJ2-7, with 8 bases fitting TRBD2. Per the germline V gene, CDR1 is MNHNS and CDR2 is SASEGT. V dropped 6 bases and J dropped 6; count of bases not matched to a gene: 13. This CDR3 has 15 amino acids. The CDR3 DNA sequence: TGTGCCAGCAGGGATCCGGGACTAGGCGACCTCGAGCAGTACTTC. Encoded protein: CASRDPGLGDLEQYF.

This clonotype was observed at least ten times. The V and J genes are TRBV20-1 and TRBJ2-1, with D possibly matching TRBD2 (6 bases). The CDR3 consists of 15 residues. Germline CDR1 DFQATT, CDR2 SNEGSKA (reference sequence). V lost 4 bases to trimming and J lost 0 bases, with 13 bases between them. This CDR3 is CSATSPGSSYNEQFF. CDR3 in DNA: TGCAGTGCTACCTCCCCCGGGAGCTCCTACAATGAGCAGTTCTTC.

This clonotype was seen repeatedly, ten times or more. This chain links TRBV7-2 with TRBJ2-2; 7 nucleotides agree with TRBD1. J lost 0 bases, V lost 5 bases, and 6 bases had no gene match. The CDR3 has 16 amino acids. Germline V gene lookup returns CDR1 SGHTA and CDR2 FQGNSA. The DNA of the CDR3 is TGTGCCAGCAGCCCCAGAGGGACAGCGAACACCGGGGAGCTGTTTTTT. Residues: CASSPRGTANTGELFF.

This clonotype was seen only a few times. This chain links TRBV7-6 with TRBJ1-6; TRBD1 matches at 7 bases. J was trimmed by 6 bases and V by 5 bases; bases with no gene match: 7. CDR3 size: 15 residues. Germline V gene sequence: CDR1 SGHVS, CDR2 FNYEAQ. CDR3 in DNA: TGTGCCAGCAGCCCCCGGGACAGCGGTAATTCACCCCTCCACTTT. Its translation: CASSPRDSGNSPLHF.

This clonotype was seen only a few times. The CDR3 bases are TGTGCCAGCAGCTTAGTTAAGGCTAGTCGACTGAATGAGCAGTTCTTC. Translated, it gives CASSLVKASRLNEQFF. This chain uses TRBV7-3 with TRBJ2-1; D gene uncertain. The ends were cut back, 2 bases at V and 7 bases at J, with 18 bases in the middle. Germline V lookup: CDR1 SGHTA, CDR2 FQGTGA. This CDR3 has 16 amino acids.

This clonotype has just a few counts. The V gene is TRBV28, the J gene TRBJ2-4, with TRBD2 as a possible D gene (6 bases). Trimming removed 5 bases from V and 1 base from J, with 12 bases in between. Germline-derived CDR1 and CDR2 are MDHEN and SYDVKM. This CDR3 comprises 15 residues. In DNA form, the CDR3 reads TGTGCCAGCAGTACCAGGAGGGATGCCAAAAACATTCAGTACTTC. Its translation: CASSTRRDAKNIQYF.

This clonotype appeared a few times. The CDR3 spells CSARTPRGREKLFF. The DNA for the CDR3 is TGCAGTGCTAGAACCCCAAGGGGTCGTGAAAAACTGTTTTTT. V and J are TRBV20-1 and TRBJ1-4; D is possibly TRBD1 (5 bases). With 2 bases removed from V and 7 bases from J, the gap between germline ends came to 14 bases. Germline CDR1 reads DFQATT; CDR2 reads SNEGSKA (reference sequence). The CDR3 runs 14 residues.